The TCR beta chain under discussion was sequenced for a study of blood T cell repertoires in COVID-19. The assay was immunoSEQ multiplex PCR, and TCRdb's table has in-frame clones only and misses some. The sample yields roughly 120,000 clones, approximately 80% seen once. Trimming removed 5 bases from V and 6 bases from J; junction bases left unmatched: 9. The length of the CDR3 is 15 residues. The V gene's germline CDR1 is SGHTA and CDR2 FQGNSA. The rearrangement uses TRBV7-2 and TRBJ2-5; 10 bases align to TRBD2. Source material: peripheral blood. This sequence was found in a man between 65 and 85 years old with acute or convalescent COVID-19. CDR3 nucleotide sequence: TGTGCCAGCAGCCAAACCCCAACTAGCGGGAAGACCCAGTACTTC. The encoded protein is CASSQTPTSGKTQYF.